The text below deals with one T cell receptor (beta chain). The intended depth for sequencing was 1 in 200,000 to 1 in 1 million T cells. The repertoire was sequenced with immunoSEQ multiplex PCR; TCRdb's copy has only in-frame clones and lacks some. Found here are approximately 57,000 clones, 56% of them singletons; the top ten hold about 20%. V dropped 2 bases and J dropped 3 bases, with 13 bases sitting between them. Per germline, CDR1 SGHAT and CDR2 FQNNGV. CDR3 length: 16 amino acids. The data derive from a study of cytotoxic CD8 clonotypes in ibrutinib-treated CLL. Study details: Response was recorded as partial in 25 or so patients and complete in 2; at median approximately 63 months, approximately 15 remained remitted and approximately 12 had progressed.

The sample consisted of PBMCs, taken after 24 months of ibrutinib treatment. The chain joins TRBV11-2 to TRBJ2-2, with D possibly being TRBD2 (5 bases). The receptor's source is a human donor with chronic lymphocytic leukemia. The CDR3 DNA is TGTGCCAGCAGCTTACTCGGGCTAGCCGACACCGGGGAGCTGTTTTTT. It is translated as CASSLLGLADTGELFF.